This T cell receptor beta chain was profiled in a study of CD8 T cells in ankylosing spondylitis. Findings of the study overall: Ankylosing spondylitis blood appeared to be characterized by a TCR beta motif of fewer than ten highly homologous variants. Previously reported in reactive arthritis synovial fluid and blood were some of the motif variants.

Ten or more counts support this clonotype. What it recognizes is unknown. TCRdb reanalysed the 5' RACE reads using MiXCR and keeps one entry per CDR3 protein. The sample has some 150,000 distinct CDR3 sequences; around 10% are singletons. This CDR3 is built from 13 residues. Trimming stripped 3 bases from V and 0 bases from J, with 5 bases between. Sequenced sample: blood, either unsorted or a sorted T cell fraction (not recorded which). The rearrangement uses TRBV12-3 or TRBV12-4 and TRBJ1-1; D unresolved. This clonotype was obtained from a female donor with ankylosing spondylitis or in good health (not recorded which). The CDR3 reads CASSFSLNTEAFF. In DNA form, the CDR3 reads TGTGCCAGCAGTTTTTCATTGAACACTGAAGCTTTCTTT.